The clone carrying this TCR beta chain was recorded once. What it recognizes is unknown. Clones were sequenced by immunoSEQ multiplex PCR, and TCRdb holds only the in-frame ones, with some missing. The table shows about 2.4 million clones, with approximately 94% occurring only once. This specimen comes from a study of shared clonotypes between healthy human individuals. Across the study: Each donor's CD8 memory used one plate, CD8 naive two, each CD4 subset three. Study-wide findings and caveats: In general, naive subsets displayed greater estimated richness than memory subsets did. The expectation was that sequencing depth would affect clonotype sharing among donors.

CDR3 size: 13 residues. J was trimmed by 11 bases and V by 5 bases; bases with no gene match: 11. Germline V gene data show CDR1 as MDHEN and CDR2 as SYDVKM. The sequenced sample consisted of naive CD4+ T cells from PBMCs. Subset specified: CD45RA+ positively selected. This chain connects TRBV28 to TRBJ1-1; TRBD1 matches at 7 bases. This receptor was identified in a man younger than 35 in good health. Some clones in this sample may be carry-over from other donors' samples. The CDR3 DNA sequence: TGTGCCAGCAGTCCGCGGCCGAGACAGGGTGCTTTCTTT. Amino acid sequence: CASSPRPRQGAFF.